This paragraph covers one T cell receptor beta chain sequence. It is likely a read error, because the conserved phenylalanine at the end of the CDR3 is missing. TCRdb called the 5' RACE reads again in MiXCR, with one record for every CDR3 protein. Found here are 510,000 or so distinct CDR3 sequences, 13% to 15% of them singletons; the top ten hold 0.44%. This entry comes from a study of identical twins. These same records also appear under a second study, on yellow fever vaccine responses in identical twins.

The specimen sequenced was CD4+ T cells sorted from blood. This sequence was found in a woman between 18 and 29 years old in good health.

CDR3: CASSPGGELFL. Here the CDR3 DNA reads TGCGCCAGCAGCCCGGGCGGGGAGCTGTTTTTA. This chain joins TRBV5-1 and TRBJ2-2; D is unclear. CDR3 length: 11 amino acids. Germline CDR1 and CDR2: SGHRS and YFSETQ. The V end was cut by 4 bases, the J end by 7 bases, with 5 bases between.